Following are 17 T cell receptor beta chains from one sample sequenced in a study of blood T cell repertoires in COVID-19. The protocol was immunoSEQ multiplex PCR, while the TCRdb copy is restricted to in-frame clones and leaves out a portion. The repertoire holds a few hundred thousand clones, with around 84% as singletons. The material sequenced was peripheral blood. The receptor set was obtained from a woman between 18 and 29 years old with acute or convalescent COVID-19.

The chain has TRBV5-4 and TRBJ1-1; 9 nucleotides agree with TRBD1. The CDR3 contains 15 residues. Germline V gene sequence: CDR1 SGHNT, CDR2 YYREEE (reference sequence). The V segment lost 3 bases and the J segment 6 bases; nucleotides outside the gene matches: 9. In DNA form, the CDR3 reads TGTGCCAGCAGCTCGGTGGACAGGGGAGTCTCTGAAGCTTTCTTT. Its translation is CASSSVDRGVSEAFF.

The rearrangement uses TRBV11-2 and TRBJ1-1; no definite D call. Germline V lookup: CDR1 SGHAT, CDR2 FQNNGV. This CDR3 has 11 residues. The V end was cut by 7 bases, the J end by 6 bases, with 9 bases between. Here the CDR3 reads CASNQIAEAFF. The CDR3 DNA reads TGTGCCAGCAACCAGATCGCTGAAGCTTTCTTT.

For the CDR3, the DNA is TGTGCCAGCAGCCGTCGACTAGCGGAGGGGAGCGAGCAGTACTTC. It translates to CASSRRLAEGSEQYF. The J gene is TRBJ2-7, the V gene TRBV11-3; 9 positions match TRBD2. V was pared by 5 bases and J by 6 bases, with 11 bases of the junction left unmatched. There are 15 residues in the CDR3. The germline gives CDR1 SGHNT, CDR2 YENEEA.

This clone showed up just once. An end of the junction does not agree with germline; a read error may underlie this. The gene calls are TRBV6-1 and TRBJ2-7; D is possibly TRBD2 (6 bases). Germline lookup yields CDR1 MNHNS and CDR2 SASEGT. This CDR3 spans 14 amino acids. The CDR3 spells CTSSDLGSLGEQYF. In DNA, the CDR3 is TGTACCAGCAGTGACCTCGGGAGTCTGGGCGAGCAGTACTTC.

The chain links TRBV28 to TRBJ1-5, with TRBD1 matching 7 bases. V shed 1 base and J 2 bases; nucleotides not matched to a gene: 5. The germline gives CDR1 MDHEN, CDR2 SYDVKM. CDR3 size: 16 residues. DNA for the CDR3: TGTGCCAGCAGTTTATTAAAGGGGGCTGGCAATCAGCCCCAGCATTTT. This codes for CASSLLKGAGNQPQHF.

The gene calls are TRBV19 and TRBJ1-1; possible D gene TRBD1, 6 bases. Germline CDR1 LNHDA, CDR2 SQIVND (reference sequence). This CDR3 spans 14 amino acids. Between the trimmed V and J ends, which lost 5 bases and 5 bases, there was a span of 15 bases. CDR3 residues: CASSDRGAGTEAFF. In DNA, the CDR3 is TGTGCCAGTAGTGACCGGGGGGCAGGGACTGAAGCTTTCTTT.

A few counts support this clone. Within the sample, other DNA sequences also encode this same CDR3. The chain couples TRBV5-1 to TRBJ2-2; 7 bases align to TRBD1. Trimming removed 4 bases from V and 4 bases from J; junction bases left unmatched: 7. CDR1 and CDR2 (germline): SGHRS, YFSETQ. The CDR3 contains 15 residues. The CDR3 here is CASSQTGLGTGELFF. CDR3 DNA sequence: TGCGCCAGCAGCCAGACAGGGTTAGGCACCGGGGAGCTGTTTTTT.

This clone came up a few times. V is TRBV10-2 and J is TRBJ2-7; TRBD2 matches 10 bases. V shed 6 bases, J shed 5 bases, and the junction held 13 bases outside the gene matches. Germline V gene lookup returns CDR1 WSHSY and CDR2 SAAADI. This CDR3 comprises 16 residues. The CDR3 loop is CASRPSTSGNSNEQYF. For the CDR3, the DNA is TGCGCCAGCAGACCATCCACTAGCGGGAATTCGAACGAGCAGTACTTC.

CDR3 DNA: TGTGCCAGCAGTTTGGGCGGAGGGCCAAGCACAGATACGCAGTATTTT. Translated: CASSLGGGPSTDTQYF. The rearrangement joins TRBV27 to TRBJ2-3, with D tentatively TRBD2 (6 bases). This CDR3 comprises 16 residues. Trimming left V 3 bases short and J 0 bases short, with 13 bases between. Per germline, CDR1 MNHEY and CDR2 SMNVEV (reference sequence).

The rearrangement links TRBV2 to TRBJ2-5; no firm D call. CDR1 is SNHLY, CDR2 FYNNEI, per germline. V dropped 5 bases and J dropped 2 bases, with 12 bases sitting between them. The length of the CDR3 is 14 residues. This chain's CDR3 is CASSKMTEQETQYF. In nucleotides, the CDR3 is TGTGCCAGCAGTAAGATGACTGAACAAGAGACCCAGTACTTC.

The V gene is TRBV5-6, the J gene TRBJ2-7; weak D call: TRBD2 (7 bases). The CDR3 runs to 15 residues. The V gene's germline CDR1 is SGHDT and CDR2 YYEEEE. V lost 3 bases and J lost 4, with 17 bases in between. The CDR3 here is CASSSPRGGVYEQYF. Written as DNA, the CDR3 is TGTGCCAGCAGCTCCCCAAGGGGGGGGGTGTACGAGCAGTACTTC.

V gene TRBV24-1 combines with J gene TRBJ1-5, with TRBD1 as a possible D gene (5 bases). CDR1 KGHDR and CDR2 SFDVKD come from the germline V gene. The germline V and J ends were trimmed by 4 bases and 1 base, with 7 bases remaining between them. CDR3 length: 14 residues. The CDR3, as DNA: TGTGCCACCAGTGACGGGGGGAGCAATCAGCCCCAGCATTTT. As protein: CATSDGGSNQPQHF.

The rearrangement joins TRBV12-3 or TRBV12-4 to TRBJ1-2; no definite D call. The CDR3 is 13 residues long. Trimming pared 5 bases from V and 5 bases from J, leaving 12 bases between. CDR3 loop: CASSPGPRYGYTF. Written as DNA, the CDR3 is TGTGCCAGCAGTCCTGGCCCCAGATATGGCTACACCTTC.

Here the CDR3 DNA reads TGTGCCAGTCCGAGCTCTGGAAACACCATATATTTT. This sequence encodes CASPSSGNTIYF. The rearrangement links TRBV6-8 to TRBJ1-3; no clear D gene. Germline values: CDR1 MNHGY, CDR2 SAAAGT. V dropped 9 bases and J dropped 0 bases, with 6 bases sitting between them. The length of the CDR3 is 12 residues.

This clone has ten or more counts. The CDR3 DNA reads as TGTGCCAGCAGCTTAGAGAACAGGGAAGAGACCCAGTACTTC. It codes for CASSLENREETQYF. This chain joins TRBV7-9 and TRBJ2-5; possibly TRBD1 for D (6 bases). The length of the CDR3 is 14 residues. Per the germline V gene, CDR1 is SEHNR and CDR2 is FQNEAQ (reference sequence). The V end lost 1 base, the J end lost 3 bases, and 9 bases lay between the germline ends. Full variable domain (outside the CDR3, taken from reference TRBV7-9 and TRBJ2-5): DTGVSQNPRHKITKRGQNVTFRCDPISEHNRLYWYRQTLGQGPEFLTYFQNEAQLEKSRLLSDRFSAERPKGSFSTLEIQRTEQGDSAMYLCASSLENREETQYFGPGTRLLVL.

The chain has TRBV10-3 and TRBJ2-3; 10 bases are shared with TRBD2. Trimming removed 4 bases from V and 2 bases from J; junction bases left unmatched: 18. The CDR3 extends over 20 amino acids. Germline lookup yields CDR1 ENHRY and CDR2 SYGVKD. CDR3 in DNA: TGTGCCATCAGTGCGCTCCACCCGGAAGTTAGCGGGGGGAACACAGATACGCAGTATTTT. The encoded protein is CAISALHPEVSGGNTDTQYF.

The V call is TRBV10-1, the J call TRBJ2-2; 8 bases line up with TRBD2. The junction had 5 bases not matched to a gene; V was cut back by 6 bases and J by 5 bases. The CDR3 consists of 14 residues. Germline assignment: CDR1 WNHNN and CDR2 SYGVQD (reference sequence). CDR3 protein: CASRERERTGELFF. In DNA, the CDR3 is TGCGCCAGCAGGGAGCGGGAGCGAACCGGGGAGCTGTTTTTT.